Described below is a single TCR beta chain sequence and its context. What it recognizes is unknown. A much larger clone lies a single base off, so this may be a read error. A sample-barcoded 5' primer and a J-beta primer mix were used in a second PCR of about 6 to 12 cycles. TCRdb re-analysed the 5' RACE reads in MiXCR, keeping a single row per CDR3 protein. The sample includes 1.5 million to 2 million distinct CDR3 sequences, around 40% of them seen just once. The data originate from a study of blood T cells in healthy people across ages. Study-wide results and caveats: Nothing was known about donor CMV status, and this possibly confounded expanded clonotype changes. Per-million-T-cell TCR beta diversity fell roughly linearly with age. Greater diversity and more naive CD4+ cells were seen in long-lived donors than in aged donors.

Trimming shortened V by 0 bases and J by 2 bases, and 7 bases separated the two germline ends. Germline CDR1 reads LGHNA; CDR2 reads YSLEER. This CDR3 has 14 residues. This chain connects TRBV4-3 to TRBJ1-2; D ambiguous. The sequenced sample consisted of blood. The receptor's source is a human donor in good health. The CDR3: CASSQDTENYGYTF. In DNA form, the CDR3 reads TGCGCCAGCAGCCAAGATACAGAGAACTATGGCTACACCTTC.